Listed below are T cell receptor beta chains from one sample, sequenced in a study of blood T cells in healthy people across ages. TCRdb independently ran MiXCR on the 5' RACE reads; one entry per CDR3 protein. The table shows approximately 800,000 distinct CDR3 sequences, with 60% to 80% occurring only once. Material for sequencing was blood. The receptors were sampled from a man younger than 40 in good health. Both conserved end residues are part of each CDR3. The D gene is left open where the match is weak. Some rows mark clone size as missing; the rest say once, few, many or name a class of expanded clone.

length,size,J,V,D,CDR3,DNA
16,few,TRBJ2-7,TRBV6-5,-,CASSYPYRDGSYEQYF,TGTGCCAGCAGTTACCCCTACCGGGACGGATCCTACGAGCAGTACTTC
13,-,TRBJ2-5,TRBV24-1,-,CATSLKGQETQYF,TGTGCCACCAGTTTGAAGGGGCAAGAGACCCAGTACTTC
13,-,TRBJ1-1,TRBV3-1,TRBD1,CASSQQGGVGAFF,TGTGCCAGCAGCCAACAGGGGGGGGTCGGAGCTTTCTTT
14,-,TRBJ2-7,TRBV29-1,-,CSVDRGIGSYEQYF,TGCAGCGTTGATCGGGGGATCGGCTCCTACGAGCAGTACTTC
17,-,TRBJ2-1,TRBV7-3,TRBD1,CASSFHPGTGDSNEQFF,TGTGCCAGCAGCTTCCACCCCGGGACAGGGGATAGCAATGAGCAGTTCTTC
15,-,TRBJ2-1,TRBV27,TRBD2,CASSPAGVSYNEQFF,TGTGCCAGCAGTCCAGCGGGGGTCTCCTACAATGAGCAGTTCTTC
16,-,TRBJ2-1,TRBV6-5,-,CASSFPGGGPYNEQFF,TGTGCCAGCAGTTTCCCCGGCGGGGGCCCCTACAATGAGCAGTTCTTC
16,-,TRBJ2-5,TRBV7-9,TRBD2,CASSLRLAGNQGTQYF,TGTGCCAGCAGCCTCCGACTAGCGGGGAACCAAGGGACCCAGTACTTC
14,-,TRBJ1-2,TRBV7-3,-,CASSLGPGAYGYTF,TGTGCCAGCAGCCTTGGACCCGGGGCCTATGGCTACACCTTC
15,-,TRBJ2-1,TRBV14,TRBD2,CASSQPGLAANEQFF,TGTGCCAGCAGCCAGCCGGGACTAGCGGCCAATGAGCAGTTCTTC
13,few,TRBJ2-7,TRBV29-1,TRBD1,CSGGTGTGNEQYF,TGCAGCGGGGGGACGGGGACAGGGAACGAGCAGTACTTC
14,few,TRBJ2-3,TRBV9,-,CASSGAEGVDTQYF,TGTGCCAGCAGCGGTGCGGAGGGTGTTGATACGCAGTATTTT
11,-,TRBJ2-7,TRBV20-1,-,CSASGGYEQYF,TGCAGTGCTAGTGGGGGGTACGAGCAGTACTTC
16,-,TRBJ2-4,TRBV20-1,-,CSARAGGPLGINIQYF,TGCAGTGCTAGAGCTGGAGGGCCTCTCGGGATAAACATTCAGTACTTC
14,-,TRBJ1-2,TRBV9,TRBD1,CASSSGQGAQGYTF,TGTGCCAGCAGCTCAGGACAGGGGGCGCAAGGCTACACCTTC
14,-,TRBJ2-7,TRBV14,-,CASSQEAGFYEQYF,TGTGCCAGCAGCCAAGAGGCAGGGTTCTACGAGCAGTACTTC
11,few,TRBJ2-1,TRBV5-1,-,CASRFRSEQFF,TGCGCCAGCAGATTCCGTTCTGAGCAGTTCTTC
15,-,TRBJ2-7,TRBV4-3,TRBD1,CASKIQGANPYEQYF,TGCGCCAGCAAAATCCAGGGGGCGAACCCCTACGAGCAGTACTTC
15,-,TRBJ2-3,TRBV20-1,TRBD2,CSAYWTSGGTDTQYF,TGCAGTGCTTATTGGACTAGCGGGGGGACAGATACGCAGTATTTT
15,-,TRBJ2-2,TRBV5-1,-,CASSSSQGDTGELFF,TGCGCCAGCAGCTCAAGTCAGGGAGACACCGGGGAGCTGTTTTTT
14,-,TRBJ2-4,TRBV5-1,-,CASSLGQGPREQYF,TGCGCCAGCAGCTTAGGGCAGGGGCCTCGAGAGCAGTACTTC
18,-,TRBJ1-2,TRBV9,TRBD1,CASSVGQGGSPLTTGYTF,TGTGCCAGCAGCGTAGGACAGGGGGGGTCACCTCTAACTACTGGCTACACCTTC
17,-,TRBJ2-1,TRBV6-2/TRBV6-3,TRBD1,CASSYTHTGAAYNEQFF,TGTGCCAGCAGTTACACCCACACAGGGGCTGCCTACAATGAGCAGTTCTTC
14,-,TRBJ2-5,TRBV20-1,-,CGASSGIGVETQYF,TGCGGTGCTAGTTCGGGAATAGGAGTGGAGACCCAGTACTTC
15,-,TRBJ1-4,TRBV28,-,CASSFITRPNEKLFF,TGTGCCAGCAGTTTTATTACCCGCCCGAATGAAAAACTGTTTTTT
13,few,TRBJ1-2,TRBV2,-,CASSGRYTYGYTF,TGTGCCAGCAGTGGGCGGTATACCTATGGCTACACCTTC
15,-,TRBJ1-1,TRBV20-1,-,CSSVEGVEGNTEAFF,TGCAGCTCAGTCGAGGGGGTCGAAGGAAACACTGAAGCTTTCTTT
16,-,TRBJ1-1,TRBV6-1,TRBD1,CASSAFTGAGGTEAFF,TGTGCCAGCAGCGCCTTTACAGGGGCGGGGGGCACTGAAGCTTTCTTT
12,-,TRBJ2-7,TRBV29-1,TRBD1,CSVVPGGYEQYF,TGCAGCGTTGTACCAGGGGGCTACGAGCAGTACTTC
13,-,TRBJ1-6,TRBV4-1,-,CASSQVGVPPLHF,TGCGCCAGCAGCCAAGTCGGGGTACCACCCCTCCACTTT
15,-,TRBJ2-4,TRBV5-6,-,CASSFWLTGGNIQYF,TGTGCCAGCAGCTTTTGGTTGACAGGCGGGAACATTCAGTACTTC
16,-,TRBJ2-7,TRBV7-2,TRBD1,CASSWGQGVISNEQYF,TGTGCCAGCAGCTGGGGACAGGGTGTAATTAGCAACGAGCAGTACTTC
17,-,TRBJ2-2,TRBV28,-,CASSLGGRVGNTGELFF,TGTGCCAGCAGTTTAGGCGGCAGGGTGGGAAACACCGGGGAGCTGTTTTTT
15,few,TRBJ2-7,TRBV7-9,TRBD1,CASSPLTGSTYEQYF,TGTGCCAGCAGCCCCCTGACAGGGTCGACCTACGAGCAGTACTTC
13,-,TRBJ2-5,TRBV7-3,TRBD1,CASGTGGVETQYF,TGTGCCAGCGGAACAGGGGGCGTCGAGACCCAGTACTTC
17,-,TRBJ2-5,TRBV15,-,CATSRDTEVNSRGTQYF,TGTGCCACCAGCAGAGATACGGAGGTTAATAGTCGAGGGACCCAGTACTTC
14,-,TRBJ1-5,TRBV30,-,CAWSVGVSNQPQHF,TGTGCCTGGAGTGTGGGGGTTAGCAATCAGCCCCAGCATTTT
17,-,TRBJ2-3,TRBV4-3,-,CASSQWGPPSSTDTQYF,TGCGCCAGCAGCCAATGGGGCCCACCCTCTAGCACAGATACGCAGTATTTT
16,few,TRBJ2-7,TRBV7-2,TRBD2,CASSLGLAGALYEQYF,TGTGCCAGCAGCTTAGGCCTAGCGGGGGCCCTCTACGAGCAGTACTTC
14,few,TRBJ2-3,TRBV7-2,-,CASSPNQGPDTQYF,TGTGCCAGCAGCCCCAACCAGGGCCCAGATACGCAGTATTTT
14,-,TRBJ1-1,TRBV29-1,TRBD1,CSVRDRGSRTEAFF,TGCAGCGTCCGGGACAGGGGATCAAGAACTGAAGCTTTCTTT
16,few,TRBJ2-1,TRBV12-3/TRBV12-4,TRBD1,CASSLAPRGPYNEQFF,TGTGCCAGCAGTTTAGCGCCCAGGGGGCCTTACAATGAGCAGTTCTTC
15,-,TRBJ2-7,TRBV5-6,-,CASYGLTESPYEQYF,TGTGCCAGCTATGGCCTGACAGAGTCCCCCTACGAGCAGTACTTC
14,-,TRBJ1-2,TRBV9,TRBD1,CASSVAGQGYGYTF,TGTGCCAGCAGCGTAGCGGGACAGGGGTATGGCTACACCTTC
14,few,TRBJ2-7,TRBV27,-,CASRTFSLRDEQYF,TGTGCCAGCAGGACATTTTCTTTGAGGGACGAGCAGTACTTC
13,-,TRBJ2-5,TRBV6-5,-,CASSSDFQETQYF,TGTGCCAGCAGTTCTGACTTCCAAGAGACCCAGTACTTC
15,once,TRBJ2-3,TRBV7-2,TRBD2,CASSLMGTTTDTQYF,TGTGCCAGCAGCCTAATGGGGACTACCACAGATACGCAGTATTTT
13,few,TRBJ1-2,TRBV15,TRBD1,CATSRTGGYGYTF,TGTGCCACCAGCAGGACAGGGGGCTATGGCTACACCTTC
13,once,TRBJ2-6,TRBV7-3,-,CASSPMGANVLTF,TGTGCCAGCAGCCCCATGGGGGCCAACGTCCTGACTTTC
13,-,TRBJ1-2,TRBV27,-,CASSLLGIDGYTF,TGTGCCAGCAGTTTATTAGGGATCGACGGCTACACCTTC
13,-,TRBJ1-2,TRBV10-3,TRBD1,CAMGQGYGYGYTF,TGTGCCATGGGACAGGGGTATGGCTATGGCTACACCTTC
13,-,TRBJ2-7,TRBV6-2/TRBV6-3,-,CASIKTETYEQYF,TGTGCCAGCATTAAGACAGAGACCTACGAGCAGTACTTC